The 30 T cell receptor beta chains below all came from one sample that was sequenced in a study of neurological immune-mediated disorders. One entry per CDR3 protein, called by TCRdb with MiXCR from the 5' RACE reads. This sample has about 37,000 distinct CDR3 sequences; around 10% occur once, and the top ten carry less than 5%. The sample comprised CD4+ T cells from blood. The receptors here all came from a woman aged 25 to 39 with HTLV-1-associated myelopathy (HAM/TSP).

In this sample, this clonotype turned up many times. The V and J genes are TRBV3-1 and TRBJ2-7; weak D call: TRBD1 (5 bases). Germline assignment: CDR1 LGHDT and CDR2 YNNKEL (reference sequence). The CDR3 is 12 amino acids. Trimming removed 3 bases from V and 6 bases from J, with 9 bases in between. The CDR3 coding sequence is TGTGCCAGCAGCCATGGGGCCCTCGAGCAGTACTTC. Amino acid sequence: CASSHGALEQYF.

Many counts were recorded for this clonotype. J is TRBJ1-2 and V is TRBV3-1; 10 positions match TRBD1. CDR1 and CDR2 from the germline V gene are LGHDT and YNNKEL (reference sequence). The V gene end was trimmed by 3 bases and the J gene end by 8 bases; junction bases not matched to a gene: 3. The CDR3 is made up of 13 amino acids. In DNA, the CDR3 is TGTGCCAGCAGCCAGGGGACAGGGGACGGCTACACCTTC. Amino acids: CASSQGTGDGYTF.

As concerns this clonotype: Just one base apart from a much larger clone, this may be a read error. CDR3 sequence reads: CASSKTGDTGYTF. In DNA form, the CDR3 reads TGCGCCAGCAGCAAGACAGGGGATACTGGCTACACCTTC. J is TRBJ1-2 and V is TRBV5-1; 8 nucleotides align to TRBD1. CDR1 is SGHRS, CDR2 YFSETQ, per germline. Germline trimming cut 4 bases from V and 7 bases from J; bases unmatched to any gene: 6. The CDR3 is made up of 13 amino acids.

The rearrangement uses TRBV2 and TRBJ1-5; maybe TRBD1 (5 bases). V lost 2 bases, J lost 6 bases, and 17 bases lay in between. The CDR3 runs to 16 residues. Germline V gene lookup returns CDR1 SNHLY and CDR2 FYNNEI. The chain's CDR3 is CASSELSLGGGQPQHF. In DNA form, the CDR3 reads TGTGCCAGCAGTGAATTGAGCTTGGGGGGGGGTCAGCCCCAGCATTTT.

This clonotype was seen many times. The V and J genes are TRBV5-1 and TRBJ2-1; TRBD2 matches at 8 bases. This CDR3 region has 15 residues. V was pared by 4 bases and J by 2 bases, with 5 bases of the junction left unmatched. Germline CDR1 reads SGHRS; CDR2 reads YFSETQ. Written as DNA, the CDR3 is TGCGCCAGCAGCCCGCGGGGGGAACCCTACAATGAGCAGTTCTTC. Translated: CASSPRGEPYNEQFF.

This clonotype was seen many times. CDR3 sequence reads: CASSLALANRDKLYGYTF. The CDR3 nucleotides are TGTGCCAGCAGCTTGGCTCTAGCCAATCGAGACAAACTCTATGGCTACACCTTC. The chain has TRBV5-4 and TRBJ1-2; D unclear. V dropped 0 bases and J dropped 4 bases, with 22 bases sitting between them. This CDR3 is 18 amino acids long. Per the germline V gene, CDR1 is SGHNT and CDR2 is YYREEE (reference sequence).

The chain recombines TRBV5-1 with TRBJ2-7; 7 bases line up with TRBD2. Trimming at V came to 3 bases and at J to 2 bases, leaving 8 bases not matched to a gene. Per germline, CDR1 SGHRS and CDR2 YFSETQ. There are 15 residues in the CDR3. CDR3 loop: CASSYSGGSPYEQYF. The CDR3 region has the DNA TGCGCCAGCAGCTACTCGGGGGGATCCCCCTACGAGCAGTACTTC. The full variable domain, with the rest looked up from reference TRBV5-1 and TRBJ2-7, is KAGVTQTPRYLIKTRGQQVTLSCSPISGHRSVSWYQQTPGQGLQFLFEYFSETQRNKGNFPGRFSGRQFSNSRSEMNVSTLELGDSALYLCASSYSGGSPYEQYFGPGTRLTVT.

The chain has TRBV5-6 and TRBJ2-6; the D gene is possibly TRBD1 (6 bases). V lost 2 bases and J 4 bases, leaving 10 bases between the germline ends. The CDR3 extends over 15 amino acids. Germline assignment: CDR1 SGHDT and CDR2 YYEEEE. Written as DNA, the CDR3 is TGTGCCAGCAGCTTACCAGGGGCCGGGGCCAACGTCCTGACTTTC. Translation gives CASSLPGAGANVLTF.

This clonotype was seen only a few times. A much more abundant neighbour one base away suggests this may be a read error. The chain carries TRBV7-6 and TRBJ2-7; D perhaps matches TRBD1 (6 bases). This CDR3 is built from 13 residues. Germline loops: CDR1 SGHVS, CDR2 FNYEAQ. Trimming pared 5 bases from V and 5 bases from J, leaving 13 bases between. In DNA form, the CDR3 reads TGTGCCAGCAGCAGCCCACAGGGCAACGAGCAGTACTTC. Its protein product is CASSSPQGNEQYF.

This clonotype was found many times. This sequence joins TRBV20-1 and TRBJ2-1, with 10 bases aligning to TRBD2. CDR1 and CDR2 from the germline V gene are DFQATT and SNEGSKA (reference sequence). This CDR3 is built from 15 residues. V shed 0 bases, J shed 9 bases, and the junction held 8 bases outside the gene matches. Here the CDR3 reads CSARDGLAGEGEQFF. Written as DNA, the CDR3 is TGCAGTGCTAGAGATGGGCTAGCGGGGGAGGGTGAGCAGTTCTTC.

This clonotype came up many times. This rearrangement joins TRBV7-9 to TRBJ2-3; D unclear. Trimming pared 6 bases from V and 3 bases from J, leaving 7 bases between. The CDR3 covers 12 residues. Germline CDR1 SEHNR, CDR2 FQNEAQ (reference sequence). CDR3 sequence reads: CASRKATDTQYF. Here the CDR3 DNA reads TGTGCCAGCAGAAAAGCTACAGATACGCAGTATTTT. Supplemented by reference TRBV7-9 and TRBJ2-3, the full variable domain reads DTGVSQNPRHKITKRGQNVTFRCDPISEHNRLYWYRQTLGQGPEFLTYFQNEAQLEKSRLLSDRFSAERPKGSFSTLEIQRTEQGDSAMYLCASRKATDTQYFGPGTRLTVL.

This clonotype was seen ten or more times. The gene calls are TRBV6-5 and TRBJ1-4, with 7 bases fitting TRBD1. Germline-derived CDR1 and CDR2 are MNHEY and SVGAGI. V shed 10 bases and J 6 bases; nucleotides not matched to a gene: 14. The CDR3 sequence is 15 residues long. The CDR3 loop is CATRINRGGHEKLFF. CDR3 DNA: TGTGCCACCAGGATTAACAGGGGCGGTCATGAAAAACTGTTTTTT.

Within the sample, this clonotype is medium-sized. The chain uses TRBV5-1 and TRBJ2-3; TRBD2 matches 11 bases. Trimming at V came to 4 bases and at J to 8 bases, leaving 12 bases not matched to a gene. The CDR3 is made up of 16 amino acids. CDR1 and CDR2 from the germline V gene are SGHRS and YFSETQ. The CDR3 spells CASSPTSGTPTLTQYF. The CDR3 bases are TGCGCCAGCAGCCCGACTAGCGGGACACCAACCCTTACGCAGTATTTT.

This clonotype was recorded at least ten times. V and J are TRBV11-2 and TRBJ2-7, with no clear D. Germline V gives CDR1 SGHAT, CDR2 FQNNGV. Between the trimmed V and J ends, which lost 4 bases and 2 bases, there was a span of 6 bases. CDR3 length: 12 amino acids. This CDR3 reads CASSSRPYEQYF. CDR3 coding DNA: TGTGCCAGCAGCTCCCGACCCTACGAGCAGTACTTC.

There are many counts of this clonotype. The chain joins TRBV20-1 to TRBJ1-3; no clear D gene. V was clipped by 0 bases and J by 2 bases, with 2 bases between them. Germline-derived CDR1 and CDR2 are DFQATT and SNEGSKA (reference sequence). The CDR3 is made up of 12 amino acids. The CDR3 DNA follows: TGCAGTGCTAGAGAGCCTGGAAACACCATATATTTT. Protein: CSAREPGNTIYF.

This clonotype occurred many times. The gene calls are TRBV10-3 and TRBJ2-7; D is possibly TRBD1 (6 bases). The CDR3 is 13 amino acids. Germline V gene sequence: CDR1 ENHRY, CDR2 SYGVKD. Trimming took 6 bases from V and 2 from J, leaving 11 bases between them. CDR3 DNA: TGTGCCATCAGAGAGGACAGAGCCTACGAGCAGTACTTC. It specifies CAIREDRAYEQYF.

This clonotype has at least ten counts. The chain links TRBV29-1 to TRBJ1-4; D might be TRBD1 (5 bases). V shed 3 bases and J shed 8 bases, with 10 bases lying between them. Germline lookup yields CDR1 SQVTM and CDR2 ANQGSEA. The CDR3 has 12 residues. CDR3 DNA: TGCAGCGTTGAGGGACTCGGGGAAAAACTGTTTTTT. Residues: CSVEGLGEKLFF. Drawing the rest from reference TRBV29-1 and TRBJ1-4, the complete variable domain is SAVISQKPSRDICQRGTSLTIQCQVDSQVTMMFWYRQQPGQSLTLIATANQGSEATYESGFVIDKFPISRPNLTFSTLTVSNMSPEDSSIYLCSVEGLGEKLFFGSGTQLSVL.

The rearrangement links TRBV30 to TRBJ1-4, with unresolved D. The CDR3 runs 14 residues. Between the trimmed V and J ends, which lost 4 bases and 2 bases, there was a span of 11 bases. CDR1 and CDR2 (germline): GTSNPN, SVGIG (reference sequence). In DNA form, the CDR3 reads TGTGCCTGGAAAGTAGGGAGCACTAATGAAAAACTGTTTTTT. It codes for CAWKVGSTNEKLFF.

The chain combines TRBV12-1 with TRBJ1-1. TRBV12-1 is a recognized pseudogene. The CDR3 loop spans 13 amino acids. The CDR3 DNA sequence: TGCGCCAGCAGTCTCATGCGGAACAATGAAGCTTTCTTT. It encodes CASSLMRNNEAFF.

This clonotype was seen at least ten times. CDR3 sequence reads: CASSNLLGYTF. The CDR3 DNA reads as TGTGCCAGCAGTAATCTCCTTGGCTACACCTTC. The chain combines TRBV6-5 with TRBJ1-2; no definite D call. CDR3 size: 11 residues. Germline-derived CDR1 and CDR2 are MNHEY and SVGAGI. The V gene lost 5 bases and the J gene lost 7 bases, with 8 bases spanning the gap.

This clonotype was detected ten times or more. The V and J genes are TRBV28 and TRBJ1-2, with 9 nucleotides matching TRBD1. V lost 5 bases, J lost 13 bases, and 11 bases stayed unmatched. This CDR3 has 13 residues. Per germline, CDR1 MDHEN and CDR2 SYDVKM. The CDR3 region is CASSVENRGQRTF. The CDR3 region has the DNA TGTGCCAGCAGTGTTGAGAACAGGGGGCAGCGCACCTTC.

Many counts were recorded for this clonotype. V and J are TRBV12-3 or TRBV12-4 and TRBJ2-2; perhaps TRBD1 as D (6 bases). V gave up 2 bases and J gave up 5 bases, with 12 bases separating them. The CDR3 totals 15 residues. The CDR3: CASSLMGHQTGELFF. CDR3 nucleotide sequence: TGTGCCAGCAGTTTAATGGGACATCAGACCGGGGAGCTGTTTTTT.

Concerning this clonotype itself: The limits of the CDR3 on the DNA are not certain, so only TCRdb's listed CDR3 is given. The gene calls are TRBV11-3 and TRBJ2-7. In germline, CDR1 is SGHNT, CDR2 YENEEA. The CDR3 adds up to 18 amino acids, both ends counted. The CDR3: CASSFYICSAGEVSEQYF.

This clonotype was counted at least ten times. The chain combines TRBV5-1 with TRBJ2-7; D gene ambiguous. The V end lost 0 bases, the J end lost 6 bases, and 13 bases lay between the germline ends. Germline CDR1 reads SGHRS; CDR2 reads YFSETQ. The CDR3 covers 14 residues. The CDR3 protein is CASSLVNSDLEQYF. The CDR3 DNA is TGCGCCAGCAGCTTGGTGAACAGCGACCTCGAGCAGTACTTC. Complete variable domain (other parts from reference TRBV5-1 and TRBJ2-7): KAGVTQTPRYLIKTRGQQVTLSCSPISGHRSVSWYQQTPGQGLQFLFEYFSETQRNKGNFPGRFSGRQFSNSRSEMNVSTLELGDSALYLCASSLVNSDLEQYFGPGTRLTVT.

The sample holds many counts of this clonotype. The CDR3 DNA reads as TGTGCCAGCTCAACAGCGAACACTGAAGCTTTCTTT. The encoded protein is CASSTANTEAFF. The V and J genes are TRBV18 and TRBJ1-1, with D unclear. Trimming shortened V by 5 bases and J by 1 base, and 5 bases separated the two germline ends. From germline, CDR1 is KGHSH and CDR2 LQKENI. CDR3 length: 12 amino acids.

There are many counts of this clonotype. The gene calls are TRBV7-9 and TRBJ1-2, with 8 nucleotides matching TRBD1. The CDR3 consists of 15 residues. V was pared by 5 bases and J by 4 bases, with 9 bases of the junction left unmatched. The germline V gene encodes CDR1 SEHNR and CDR2 FQNEAQ (reference sequence). DNA for the CDR3: TGTGCCAGCAGCAAGAACAGGGGGACCAGCTATGGCTACACCTTC. Protein: CASSKNRGTSYGYTF. Full variable domain (remainder filled in from reference TRBV7-9 and TRBJ1-2): DTGVSQNPRHKITKRGQNVTFRCDPISEHNRLYWYRQTLGQGPEFLTYFQNEAQLEKSRLLSDRFSAERPKGSFSTLEIQRTEQGDSAMYLCASSKNRGTSYGYTFGSGTRLTVV.

This clonotype was detected many times. V is TRBV10-3 and J is TRBJ2-3; TRBD2 matches 7 bases. Germline CDR1 is ENHRY and CDR2 is SYGVKD. Trimming cost V 0 bases and J 0 bases; bases outside gene matches: 6. This CDR3 has 17 residues. CDR3 region: CAISESPSGASTDTQYF. The CDR3 coding sequence is TGTGCCATCAGTGAGTCGCCCAGCGGGGCAAGCACAGATACGCAGTATTTT.

Many counts were recorded for this clonotype. V usage is TRBV10-1 and J usage is TRBJ2-1; 10 nucleotides align to TRBD2. V trimming: 5 bases; J trimming: 12 bases; junction bases outside the gene matches: 10. The CDR3 sequence is 14 residues long. The germline V gene has CDR1 WNHNN and CDR2 SYGVQD (reference sequence). For the CDR3, the DNA is TGCGCCAGCAGTTCACTAGCGGGGCACCTGGGGCAGTTCTTC. This sequence encodes CASSSLAGHLGQFF.

This clonotype was observed many times. The CDR3 nucleotides read TGTGCCATCAACACCGGGCCATCGTCCTACGAGCAGTACTTC. It is translated as CAINTGPSSYEQYF. The gene calls are TRBV10-3 and TRBJ2-7; D is unresolved. Trimming pared 7 bases from V and 1 base from J, leaving 14 bases between. CDR1 ENHRY and CDR2 SYGVKD come from the germline V gene. CDR3 length equals 14 residues.

In this sample, this clonotype turned up many times. The rearrangement uses TRBV7-2 and TRBJ2-6, with D perhaps TRBD2 (5 bases). This CDR3 region has 16 residues. V dropped 2 bases and J dropped 2 bases, with 10 bases sitting between them. The germline gives CDR1 SGHTA, CDR2 FQGNSA. Here the CDR3 DNA reads TGTGCCAGCAGCTTATTCGGGGTCGCTGGGGCCAACGTCCTGACTTTC. Residues: CASSLFGVAGANVLTF. Full variable domain (missing parts from reference TRBV7-2 and TRBJ2-6): GAGVSQSPSNKVTEKGKDVELRCDPISGHTALYWYRQSLGQGLEFLIYFQGNSAPDKSGLPSDRFSAERTGGSVSTLTIQRTQQEDSAVYLCASSLFGVAGANVLTFGAGSRLTVL.